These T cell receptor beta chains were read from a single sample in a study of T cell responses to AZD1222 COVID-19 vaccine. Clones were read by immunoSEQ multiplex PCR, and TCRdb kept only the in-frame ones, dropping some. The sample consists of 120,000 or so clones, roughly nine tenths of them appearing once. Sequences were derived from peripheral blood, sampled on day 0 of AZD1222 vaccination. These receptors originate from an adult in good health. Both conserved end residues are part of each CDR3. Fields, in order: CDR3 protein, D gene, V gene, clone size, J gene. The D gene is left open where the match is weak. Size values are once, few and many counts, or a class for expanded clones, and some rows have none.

CDR3: CASSDRTRQFF; D: NA; V: TRBV7-8; size: NA; J: TRBJ2-1
CDR3: CASSPSPGAGGYTF; D: NA; V: TRBV18; size: NA; J: TRBJ1-2
CDR3: CASSWGSLGGDTQYF; D: NA; V: TRBV5-1; size: NA; J: TRBJ2-3
CDR3: CASSPDSTLSNQPQHF; D: NA; V: TRBV19; size: NA; J: TRBJ1-5
CDR3: CASSPQGAHSGNTIYF; D: TRBD1; V: TRBV7-2; size: few; J: TRBJ1-3
CDR3: CASSPHGGGGMVEQFF; D: NA; V: TRBV7-9; size: NA; J: TRBJ2-1
CDR3: CASSDSLRAGRHEQFF; D: NA; V: TRBV6-4; size: NA; J: TRBJ2-1
CDR3: CASRSGQGPNEKLFF; D: TRBD1; V: TRBV6-5; size: NA; J: TRBJ1-4
CDR3: CASSLVGTGDHGYTF; D: TRBD1; V: TRBV7-2; size: few; J: TRBJ1-2
CDR3: CASTTQPGGDYGYTF; D: NA; V: TRBV4-1; size: NA; J: TRBJ1-2